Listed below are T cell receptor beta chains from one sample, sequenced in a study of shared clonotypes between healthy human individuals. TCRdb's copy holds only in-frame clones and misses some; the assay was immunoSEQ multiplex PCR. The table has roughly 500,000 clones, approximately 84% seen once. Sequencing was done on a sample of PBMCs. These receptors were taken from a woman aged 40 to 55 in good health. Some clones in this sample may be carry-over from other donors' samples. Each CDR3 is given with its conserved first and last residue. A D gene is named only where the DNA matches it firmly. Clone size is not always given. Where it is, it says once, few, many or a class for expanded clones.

CDR3 DNA: TGTGCCTGGGGGACAGGGGTGTCCTACGAGCAGTACTTC
CDR3 protein: CAWGTGVSYEQYF
D gene: TRBD1
V gene: TRBV30
clone size: NA
J gene: TRBJ2-7

CDR3 DNA: TGCGCCAGCAGCCCACGCCGTAACAGATGTCTCAGTCCCGAAAATGGCTACACCTTC
CDR3 protein: CASSPRRNRCLSPENGYTF
D gene: NA
V gene: TRBV23-1
clone size: NA
J gene: TRBJ1-2

CDR3 DNA: TGCGCCAGCAGCTTTGACTTCGACAATGAGCAGTTCTTC
CDR3 protein: CASSFDFDNEQFF
D gene: NA
V gene: TRBV5-1
clone size: NA
J gene: TRBJ2-1

CDR3 DNA: TGTGCCTGGAGTGTAGGTCTCTCTGGAAACACCATATATTTT
CDR3 protein: CAWSVGLSGNTIYF
D gene: NA
V gene: TRBV30
clone size: once
J gene: TRBJ1-3

CDR3 DNA: TGTGCCAGCAGGGCAGGGCCGAACACCGGGGAGCTGTTTTTT
CDR3 protein: CASRAGPNTGELFF
D gene: NA
V gene: TRBV27
clone size: NA
J gene: TRBJ2-2

CDR3 DNA: TGTGCCAGCTCACCGAGACTAGCGGGACTTCAAGAGACCCAGTACTTC
CDR3 protein: CASSPRLAGLQETQYF
D gene: TRBD2
V gene: TRBV18
clone size: NA
J gene: TRBJ2-5

CDR3 DNA: TGTGCCAGTAGTATCGCGGGAGGGCCGAACAATGAGCAGTTCTTC
CDR3 protein: CASSIAGGPNNEQFF
D gene: TRBD2
V gene: TRBV19
clone size: NA
J gene: TRBJ2-1

CDR3 DNA: TGTGCCAGCAGCGTAGCGGATACCGGTGGCTACACCTTC
CDR3 protein: CASSVADTGGYTF
D gene: NA
V gene: TRBV9
clone size: NA
J gene: TRBJ1-2

CDR3 DNA: TGCGCCAGCAGCACGTACCAAGAGACCCAGTACTTC
CDR3 protein: CASSTYQETQYF
D gene: NA
V gene: TRBV5-1
clone size: once
J gene: TRBJ2-5

CDR3 DNA: TGTGCCAGCAGCTTACACGTACAGGGTGTCTACGAGCAGTACTTC
CDR3 protein: CASSLHVQGVYEQYF
D gene: NA
V gene: TRBV11-2
clone size: NA
J gene: TRBJ2-7

CDR3 DNA: TGTGCCAGCAGCTTGGATGGCAGGGAGGCCAATGAGCAGTTCTTC
CDR3 protein: CASSLDGREANEQFF
D gene: NA
V gene: TRBV5-5
clone size: once
J gene: TRBJ2-1

CDR3 DNA: TGTGCCAGCAACCTAAGAGGGGGAGGGCTGAGCGACGAGCAGTACTTC
CDR3 protein: CASNLRGGGLSDEQYF
D gene: NA
V gene: TRBV28
clone size: NA
J gene: TRBJ2-7

CDR3 DNA: TGCGCCAGCAGCCAGAACCGGGACTCCCACAATGAGCAGTTCTTC
CDR3 protein: CASSQNRDSHNEQFF
D gene: NA
V gene: TRBV4-3
clone size: NA
J gene: TRBJ2-1

CDR3 DNA: TGTGCCAGCAGCCCCGAGGGGGAGAAGAACACTGAAGCTTTCTTT
CDR3 protein: CASSPEGEKNTEAFF
D gene: NA
V gene: TRBV4-2
clone size: NA
J gene: TRBJ1-1

CDR3 DNA: TGTGCCAGCAAGACAGGGTTCAATGAGCAGTTCTTC
CDR3 protein: CASKTGFNEQFF
D gene: TRBD1
V gene: TRBV27
clone size: once
J gene: TRBJ2-1

CDR3 DNA: TGTGCCAGCAGTTCGGGGACATCGTCCACCTTC
CDR3 protein: CASSSGTSSTF
D gene: NA
V gene: TRBV27
clone size: NA
J gene: TRBJ1-2

CDR3 DNA: TGTGCCAGCTCACCGGTCTCCACGGACTATGGCTACACCTTC
CDR3 protein: CASSPVSTDYGYTF
D gene: NA
V gene: TRBV18
clone size: NA
J gene: TRBJ1-2

CDR3 DNA: TGTGCCAGCAGCGAAGGGGCTTATAATGAAAAACTGTTTTTT
CDR3 protein: CASSEGAYNEKLFF
D gene: NA
V gene: TRBV6-1
clone size: NA
J gene: TRBJ1-4

CDR3 DNA: TGTGCCAGCTCACCATCTTCAGGATCGAACACTGAAGCTTTCTTT
CDR3 protein: CASSPSSGSNTEAFF
D gene: NA
V gene: TRBV18
clone size: NA
J gene: TRBJ1-1

CDR3 DNA: TGTGCCAGCAGTTTTGAAACAGGGGACACCTACTACGAGCAGTACTTC
CDR3 protein: CASSFETGDTYYEQYF
D gene: TRBD1
V gene: TRBV28
clone size: NA
J gene: TRBJ2-7

CDR3 DNA: TGTGCCAGTAGGGAGACAGGGTATGGCGCAGAGACCCAGTACTTC
CDR3 protein: CASRETGYGAETQYF
D gene: TRBD1
V gene: TRBV19
clone size: NA
J gene: TRBJ2-5

CDR3 DNA: TGCAGCGTGTACGAGGCCTATGGCTACACCTTC
CDR3 protein: CSVYEAYGYTF
D gene: NA
V gene: TRBV29-1
clone size: NA
J gene: TRBJ1-2

CDR3 DNA: TGTGCCTGGGAGAACACTGAAGCTTTCTTT
CDR3 protein: CAWENTEAFF
D gene: NA
V gene: TRBV30
clone size: NA
J gene: TRBJ1-1

CDR3 DNA: TGTGCCAGCAGCCAAGGGGACACTCACACCAACACTGAAGCTTTCTTT
CDR3 protein: CASSQGDTHTNTEAFF
D gene: NA
V gene: TRBV7-6
clone size: NA
J gene: TRBJ1-1

CDR3 DNA: TGTGCCAGCAGTTTCCCGGGGCATCAGCCCCAGCATTTT
CDR3 protein: CASSFPGHQPQHF
D gene: NA
V gene: TRBV28
clone size: NA
J gene: TRBJ1-5

CDR3 DNA: TGTGCCAGCAGCCGAGGACCACATAGCAATCAGCCCCAGCATTTT
CDR3 protein: CASSRGPHSNQPQHF
D gene: NA
V gene: TRBV7-2
clone size: NA
J gene: TRBJ1-5

CDR3 DNA: TGTGCCAGCAGTGGTTCGGAAGGGAGCAATCAGCCCCAGCATTTT
CDR3 protein: CASSGSEGSNQPQHF
D gene: NA
V gene: TRBV6-1
clone size: NA
J gene: TRBJ1-5

CDR3 DNA: TGTGCCAGCATCTCGGCGGAGGGCGAGCAGTACTTC
CDR3 protein: CASISAEGEQYF
D gene: NA
V gene: TRBV28
clone size: NA
J gene: TRBJ2-7

CDR3 DNA: TGCGCCAGCAGCTTGGGGACAGAAAACATTCAGTACTTC
CDR3 protein: CASSLGTENIQYF
D gene: NA
V gene: TRBV5-1
clone size: few
J gene: TRBJ2-4

CDR3 DNA: TGTGCCAGCAGTTTCGGGGGGCGCGTCACCGGGGAGCTGTTTTTT
CDR3 protein: CASSFGGRVTGELFF
D gene: NA
V gene: TRBV6-5
clone size: NA
J gene: TRBJ2-2

CDR3 DNA: TGTGCCAGTAGCGATAGCGGGAGATCGGCCTACGAGCAGTACTTC
CDR3 protein: CASSDSGRSAYEQYF
D gene: TRBD2
V gene: TRBV19
clone size: NA
J gene: TRBJ2-7

CDR3 DNA: TGTGCCTGGTCCGCCCGCAGGGGGCAGGGAGAGACCCAGTACTTC
CDR3 protein: CAWSARRGQGETQYF
D gene: TRBD1
V gene: TRBV30
clone size: NA
J gene: TRBJ2-5

CDR3 DNA: TGCAGCGTTGAAGATGGCACTTTTTCCTACGAGCAGTACTTC
CDR3 protein: CSVEDGTFSYEQYF
D gene: NA
V gene: TRBV29-1
clone size: NA
J gene: TRBJ2-7

CDR3 DNA: TGTGCCAGCAGCTTAGCTAGCCGGAGCTCCTACAATGAGCAGTTCTTC
CDR3 protein: CASSLASRSSYNEQFF
D gene: NA
V gene: TRBV11-1
clone size: NA
J gene: TRBJ2-1

CDR3 DNA: TGTGCCTGGAGTGCACAGGGGGAGCAGTTCTTC
CDR3 protein: CAWSAQGEQFF
D gene: TRBD1
V gene: TRBV30
clone size: once
J gene: TRBJ2-1

CDR3 DNA: TGTGCCAGCAGCGTAGGTATCTACCCTTACGAGCAGTACTTC
CDR3 protein: CASSVGIYPYEQYF
D gene: NA
V gene: TRBV9
clone size: NA
J gene: TRBJ2-7

CDR3 DNA: TGTGCCTGGAGTGGGATGGGAGAGACCCAGTACTTC
CDR3 protein: CAWSGMGETQYF
D gene: NA
V gene: TRBV30
clone size: NA
J gene: TRBJ2-5

CDR3 DNA: TGTGCCAGCTCACCAAGTCCGACTCGAGGGGAGACCCAGTACTTC
CDR3 protein: CASSPSPTRGETQYF
D gene: NA
V gene: TRBV18
clone size: many
J gene: TRBJ2-5

CDR3 DNA: TGTGCCAGCAGCTGGACACACAATGAGCAGTTCTTC
CDR3 protein: CASSWTHNEQFF
D gene: NA
V gene: TRBV7-2
clone size: NA
J gene: TRBJ2-1